The text below deals with one TCR beta chain. The antigen this receptor binds is unknown. There are no base qualities to consult, and no much larger clone falls within one base. The method behind the library was the immunoSEQ multiplex PCR assay. TCRdb stores this immuneACCESS table with in-frame sequences only. Part of the clones is absent; in the studies checked, under half of the shortfall reflects unresolved V genes, and no reason is known for the rest. The sample includes about 89,000 clones, with around nine tenths observed a single time. The ten largest clones take up 20% to 25% of the sample. This sample stems from a study of control samples from healthy donors and cancer patients (dated by TCRdb to the early 2020s). The CDR1 and CDR2 encoded by the germline V gene are SGHTS and YDEGEE. The CDR3 starts with the cysteine, ends with the phenylalanine, and has 16 residues. Of the read, only the CDR3 DNA is kept; its 48 bases are in frame from base 1. V sheds 3 bases and J sheds 3 bases, leaving 18 bases between their ends.

The origin of this receptor is a man aged 30-40 years in good health. This receptor chain uses TRBV5-8 and TRBJ1-1; TRBD1 could be the D gene, as 6 bases match. The sequenced material came from blood. The CDR3 protein is CASSSVTQGLDTEAFF. The DNA is as follows: TGTGCCAGCAGCTCCGTAACACAGGGCTTGGACACTGAAGCTTTCTTT.